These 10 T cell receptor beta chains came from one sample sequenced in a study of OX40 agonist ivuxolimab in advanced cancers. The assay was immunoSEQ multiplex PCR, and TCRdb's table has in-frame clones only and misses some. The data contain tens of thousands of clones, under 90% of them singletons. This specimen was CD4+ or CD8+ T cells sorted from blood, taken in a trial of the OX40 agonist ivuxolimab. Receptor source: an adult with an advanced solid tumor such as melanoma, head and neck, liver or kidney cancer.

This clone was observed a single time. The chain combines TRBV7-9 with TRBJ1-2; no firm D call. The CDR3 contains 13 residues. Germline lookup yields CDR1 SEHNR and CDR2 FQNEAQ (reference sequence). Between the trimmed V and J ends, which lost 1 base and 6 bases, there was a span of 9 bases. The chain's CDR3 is CASSLVALDGYTF. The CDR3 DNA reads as TGTGCCAGCAGCTTAGTTGCCCTAGATGGCTACACCTTC.

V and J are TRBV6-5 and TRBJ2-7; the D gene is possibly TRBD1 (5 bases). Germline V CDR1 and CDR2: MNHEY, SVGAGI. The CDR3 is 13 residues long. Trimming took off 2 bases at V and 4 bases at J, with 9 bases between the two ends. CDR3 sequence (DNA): TGTGCCAGCAGTTACCGTCAGGGATACGAGCAGTACGTC. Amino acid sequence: CASSYRQGYEQYV.

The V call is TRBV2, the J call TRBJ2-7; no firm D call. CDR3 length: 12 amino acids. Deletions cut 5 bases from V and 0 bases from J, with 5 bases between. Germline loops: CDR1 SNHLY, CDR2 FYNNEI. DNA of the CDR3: TGTGCCAGCAGTAACCTCTCCTACGAGCAGTACTTC. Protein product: CASSNLSYEQYF.

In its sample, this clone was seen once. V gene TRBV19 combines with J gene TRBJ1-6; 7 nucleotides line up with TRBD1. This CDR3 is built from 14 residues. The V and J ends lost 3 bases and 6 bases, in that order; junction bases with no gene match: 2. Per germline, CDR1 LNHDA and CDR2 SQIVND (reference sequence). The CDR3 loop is CASSMTGINSPLHF. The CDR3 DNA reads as TGTGCCAGTAGTATGACAGGGATTAATTCACCCCTCCACTTT.

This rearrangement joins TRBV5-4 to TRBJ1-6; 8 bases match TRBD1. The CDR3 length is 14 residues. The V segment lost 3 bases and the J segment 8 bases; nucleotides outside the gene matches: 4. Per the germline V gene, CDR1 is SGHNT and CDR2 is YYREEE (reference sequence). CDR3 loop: CASSSDRGHSPLHF. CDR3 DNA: TGTGCCAGCAGCTCCGACAGGGGTCATTCACCCCTCCACTTT. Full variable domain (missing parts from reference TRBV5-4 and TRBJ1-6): ETGVTQSPTHLIKTRGQQVTLRCSSQSGHNTVSWYQQALGQGPQFIFQYYREEENGRGNFPPRFSGLQFPNYSSELNVNALELDDSALYLCASSSDRGHSPLHFGNGTRLTVT.

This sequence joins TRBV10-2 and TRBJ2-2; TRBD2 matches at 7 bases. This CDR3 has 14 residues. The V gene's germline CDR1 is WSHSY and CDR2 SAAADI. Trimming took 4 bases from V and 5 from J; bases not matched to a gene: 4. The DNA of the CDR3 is TGCGCCAGCAGTGCCTGGGGGGGGACCGGGGAGCTGTTTTTT. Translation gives CASSAWGGTGELFF.

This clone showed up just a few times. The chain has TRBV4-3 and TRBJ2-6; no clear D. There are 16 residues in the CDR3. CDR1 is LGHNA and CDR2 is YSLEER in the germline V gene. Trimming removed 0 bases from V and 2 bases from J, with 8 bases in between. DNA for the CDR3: TGCGCCAGCAGCCAAGATTATGTCACTGGGGCCAACGTCCTGACTTTC. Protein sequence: CASSQDYVTGANVLTF.

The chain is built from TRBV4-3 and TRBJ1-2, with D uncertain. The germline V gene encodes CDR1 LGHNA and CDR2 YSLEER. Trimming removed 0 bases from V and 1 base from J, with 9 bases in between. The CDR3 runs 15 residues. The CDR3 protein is CASSQDKEVNYGYTF. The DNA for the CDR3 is TGCGCCAGCAGCCAAGATAAGGAGGTTAACTATGGCTACACCTTC.

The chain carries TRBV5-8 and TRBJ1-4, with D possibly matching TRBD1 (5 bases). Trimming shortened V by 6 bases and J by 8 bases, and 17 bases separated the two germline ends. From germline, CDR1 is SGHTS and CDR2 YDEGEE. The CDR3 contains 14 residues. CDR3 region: CASTPRGGGEKLFF. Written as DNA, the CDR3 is TGTGCCAGCACCCCCCGGGGGGGTGGCGAAAAACTGTTTTTT.

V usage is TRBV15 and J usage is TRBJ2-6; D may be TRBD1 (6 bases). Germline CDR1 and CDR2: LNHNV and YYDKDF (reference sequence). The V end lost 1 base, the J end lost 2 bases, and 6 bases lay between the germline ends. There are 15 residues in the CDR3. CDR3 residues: CATSRGDTGANVLTF. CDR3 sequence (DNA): TGTGCCACCAGCAGAGGGGACACTGGGGCCAACGTCCTGACTTTC.